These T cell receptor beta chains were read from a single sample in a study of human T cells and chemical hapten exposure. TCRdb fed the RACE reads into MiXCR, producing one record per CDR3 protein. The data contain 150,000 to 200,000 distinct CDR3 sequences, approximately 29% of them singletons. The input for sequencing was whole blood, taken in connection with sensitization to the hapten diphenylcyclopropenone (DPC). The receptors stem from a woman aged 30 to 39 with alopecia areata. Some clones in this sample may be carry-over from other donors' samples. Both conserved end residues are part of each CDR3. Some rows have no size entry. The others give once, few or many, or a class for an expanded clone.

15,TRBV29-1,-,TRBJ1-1,CSVEDSRSGDTEAFF
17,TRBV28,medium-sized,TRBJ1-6,CASSTLEWVVYNSPLHF
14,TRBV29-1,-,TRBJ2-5,CSVWGIETQETQYF
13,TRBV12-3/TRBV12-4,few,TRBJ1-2,CASSHGRNYGYTF
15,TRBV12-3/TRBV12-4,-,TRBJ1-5,CASSFGAGGLQPQHF
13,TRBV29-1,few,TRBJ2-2,CSVGQGFTGELFF
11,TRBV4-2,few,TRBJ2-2,CASRLSGELFF
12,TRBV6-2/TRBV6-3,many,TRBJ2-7,CASSLVPYEQYF
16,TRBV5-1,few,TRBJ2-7,CASSFSWTGGSYEQYF
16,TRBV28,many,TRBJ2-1,CASSGGNTGRADEQFF
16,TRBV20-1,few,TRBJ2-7,CSARDLERGGGYEQYF
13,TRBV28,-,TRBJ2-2,CASSPVNTGELFF
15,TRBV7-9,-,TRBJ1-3,CASSLDRLSGNTIYF
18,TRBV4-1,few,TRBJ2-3,CASSQVVGGGEDTDTQYF
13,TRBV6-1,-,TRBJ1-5,CASSESLDQPQHF
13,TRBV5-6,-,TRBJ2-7,CASSLGPKGEQYF
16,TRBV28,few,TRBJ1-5,CATFTQGQGLYQPQHF
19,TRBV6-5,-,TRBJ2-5,CASSNIGLAGRKGQETQYF
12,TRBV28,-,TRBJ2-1,CASSLFRNEQFF
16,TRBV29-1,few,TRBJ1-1,CSVGDRGLNMNTEAFF
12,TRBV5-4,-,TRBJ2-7,CASSRQGYEQYF
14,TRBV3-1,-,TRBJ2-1,CASSNRAAGNEQFF
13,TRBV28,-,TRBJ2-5,CASKRQGQETQYF
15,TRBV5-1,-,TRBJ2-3,CASSLEPGGLDTQYF